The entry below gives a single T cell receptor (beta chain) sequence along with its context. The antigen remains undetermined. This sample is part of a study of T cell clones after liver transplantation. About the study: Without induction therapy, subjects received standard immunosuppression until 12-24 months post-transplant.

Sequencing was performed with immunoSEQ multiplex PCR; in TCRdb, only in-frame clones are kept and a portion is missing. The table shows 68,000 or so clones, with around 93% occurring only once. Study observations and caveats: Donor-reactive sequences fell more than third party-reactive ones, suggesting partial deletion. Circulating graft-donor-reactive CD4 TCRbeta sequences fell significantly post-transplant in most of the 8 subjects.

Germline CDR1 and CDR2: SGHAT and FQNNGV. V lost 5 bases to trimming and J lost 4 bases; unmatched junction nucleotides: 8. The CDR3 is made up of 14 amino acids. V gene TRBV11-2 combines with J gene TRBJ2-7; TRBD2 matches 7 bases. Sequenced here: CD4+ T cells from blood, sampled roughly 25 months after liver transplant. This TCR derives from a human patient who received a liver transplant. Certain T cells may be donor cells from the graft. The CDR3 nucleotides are TGTGCCAGCAGCCTAGGGCCTAGCGGATACGAGCAGTACTTC. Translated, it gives CASSLGPSGYEQYF.